The 21 T cell receptor beta chains presented below share a single source sample, sequenced in a study of T cell changes during pregnancy in multiple sclerosis. Some clones are missing from TCRdb's copy, which holds only in-frame ones; the method was immunoSEQ multiplex PCR. The repertoire holds some 80,000 clones, with about 89% as singletons. The sequenced sample was peripheral blood, obtained in the first trimester of pregnancy. These receptors were collected from a female donor in good health, enrolled as a control in a pregnancy study.

The chain joins TRBV7-6 to TRBJ2-2; a weak D match, TRBD1 (6 bases). The CDR3 runs 16 residues. Per germline, CDR1 SGHVS and CDR2 FNYEAQ. Between the trimmed V and J ends, which lost 3 bases and 6 bases, there was a span of 17 bases. CDR3 nucleotide sequence: TGTGCCAGCAGCTTCCAGGGGAGTGGATATGCCGGGGAGCTGTTTTTT. It specifies CASSFQGSGYAGELFF.

The chain joins TRBV27 to TRBJ1-2; the D gene is possibly TRBD1 (6 bases). The CDR3 spans 15 residues. V shed 5 bases and J shed 5 bases, with 18 bases lying between them. Germline assignment: CDR1 MNHEY and CDR2 SMNVEV (reference sequence). The CDR3 bases are TGTGCCAGCAGTCCAAACAGGGTTCTGTGGTATGGCTACACCTTC. Amino acids: CASSPNRVLWYGYTF.

V usage is TRBV5-8 and J usage is TRBJ1-4, with 7 bases aligning to TRBD1. CDR3 size: 15 residues. Germline trimming cut 2 bases from V and 4 bases from J; bases unmatched to any gene: 5. Germline values: CDR1 SGHTS, CDR2 YDEGEE. The CDR3, as DNA: TGTGCCAGCAGCTTAGGGACAGACTTTAATGAAAAACTGTTTTTT. Translated, it gives CASSLGTDFNEKLFF. The full variable domain, its missing parts supplied by reference TRBV5-8 and TRBJ1-4, is EAGVTQSPTHLIKTRGQQATLRCSPISGHTSVYWYQQALGLGLQFLLWYDEGEERNRGNFPPRFSGRQFPNYSSELNVNALELEDSALYLCASSLGTDFNEKLFFGSGTQLSVL.

The chain employs TRBV27 and TRBJ2-1; 9 nucleotides agree with TRBD1. CDR1 is MNHEY and CDR2 is SMNVEV in the germline V gene (reference sequence). This CDR3 region has 16 residues. J lost 6 bases, V lost 3 bases, and 9 bases had no gene match. The CDR3 bases are TGTGCCAGCAGTTTCCTTCCGCCGACAGGGGGCAATGAGCAGTTCTTC. Residues: CASSFLPPTGGNEQFF.

The chain has TRBV2 and TRBJ1-2, with TRBD1 matching 9 bases. The ends lost 1 base at V and 4 bases at J; junction bases unmatched: 4. CDR3 size: 15 residues. From germline, CDR1 is SNHLY and CDR2 FYNNEI. This chain's CDR3 is CASSEGPGQGYGYTF. The DNA of the CDR3 is TGTGCCAGCAGTGAAGGACCGGGACAGGGCTATGGCTACACCTTC.

The genes are TRBV21-1 and TRBJ1-2; the D call of TRBD1 is as the table states it, not checked on the DNA. TRBV21-1 is a recognized pseudogene. There are 15 residues in the CDR3. As DNA, the CDR3 is TGTGCCAGCAGCATCGACAGGGGTAAGGGCTATGGCTACACCTTC. Encoded protein: CASSIDRGKGYGYTF.

This rearrangement joins TRBV28 to TRBJ2-3; D is perhaps TRBD1 (5 bases). Trimming cost V 2 bases and J 0 bases, with 9 bases left between them. Germline lookup yields CDR1 MDHEN and CDR2 SYDVKM. The CDR3 loop spans 15 amino acids. The CDR3 nucleotides read TGTGCCAGCAGTTTACAGGGAACTAGCACAGATACGCAGTATTTT. Protein product: CASSLQGTSTDTQYF. The full variable domain, completed using reference TRBV28 and TRBJ2-3, is DVKVTQSSRYLVKRTGEKVFLECVQDMDHENMFWYRQDPGLGLRLIYFSYDVKMKEKGDIPEGYSVSREKKERFSLILESASTNQTSMYLCASSLQGTSTDTQYFGPGTRLTVL.

The chain couples TRBV7-2 to TRBJ1-2, with a possible D match to TRBD1 (6 bases). The CDR3 runs to 16 residues. Germline lookup yields CDR1 SGHTA and CDR2 FQGNSA. V lost 3 bases and J lost 2, with 16 bases in between. This CDR3 reads CASSLDSLYLNYGYTF. CDR3 DNA: TGTGCCAGCAGCTTGGACAGCCTCTACCTAAACTATGGCTACACCTTC.

V gene TRBV7-7 combines with J gene TRBJ2-1; possible D gene TRBD2, 5 bases. The CDR3 extends over 14 amino acids. CDR1 is SSHAT, CDR2 FNYEAQ, per germline (reference sequence). V shed 1 base and J shed 9 bases, with 13 bases lying between them. The CDR3 sequence: CASSLGFRGGEQFF. CDR3 coding DNA: TGTGCCAGCAGCTTAGGGTTCCGAGGAGGTGAGCAGTTCTTC.

This chain connects TRBV2 to TRBJ2-3, with TRBD2 as a possible D gene (6 bases). The CDR3 is 14 amino acids. Trimming took off 6 bases at V and 5 bases at J, with 15 bases between the two ends. Germline V gene lookup returns CDR1 SNHLY and CDR2 FYNNEI. The CDR3 bases are TGTGCCAGCAGGTCGGGACTTCCTAAAGATACGCAGTATTTT. The encoded protein is CASRSGLPKDTQYF.

This sequence joins TRBV7-9 and TRBJ2-1, with TRBD2 identical over 10 bases. V lost 3 bases and J lost 6; bases outside the gene matches: 8. Germline V gene lookup returns CDR1 SEHNR and CDR2 FQNEAQ (reference sequence). The CDR3 is made up of 16 amino acids. For the CDR3, the DNA is TGTGCCAGCAGCTTTCCCACTAGCGGGACCCGCAATGAGCAGTTCTTC. Translating it yields CASSFPTSGTRNEQFF.

The chain links TRBV4-3 to TRBJ2-5; 9 nucleotides match TRBD1. The V segment lost 1 base and the J segment 5 bases; nucleotides outside the gene matches: 11. The germline V gene encodes CDR1 LGHNA and CDR2 YSLEER. The CDR3 runs to 17 residues. In DNA, the CDR3 is TGCGCCAGCAGCCAAGGCCCCGGGACAGGGATAGTTGAGACCCAGTACTTC. Translation: CASSQGPGTGIVETQYF.

The genes are TRBV7-2 and TRBJ1-2; TRBD1 is a possible D gene (5 bases). Germline V gene sequence: CDR1 SGHTA, CDR2 FQGNSA. This CDR3 spans 13 amino acids. Between the trimmed V and J ends, which lost 4 bases and 4 bases, there was a span of 10 bases. CDR3 DNA: TGTGCCAGCAGCTCTCAGGGAATCTATGGCTACACCTTC. This translates into CASSSQGIYGYTF. The full variable domain, completed using reference TRBV7-2 and TRBJ1-2, is GAGVSQSPSNKVTEKGKDVELRCDPISGHTALYWYRQSLGQGLEFLIYFQGNSAPDKSGLPSDRFSAERTGGSVSTLTIQRTQQEDSAVYLCASSSQGIYGYTFGSGTRLTVV.

CDR3 sequence reads: CASSLAGIKGNSPLHF. The CDR3 DNA reads TGTGCCAGCAGCTTGGCCGGAATAAAGGGGAATTCACCCCTCCACTTT. V gene TRBV5-5 combines with J gene TRBJ1-6, with a tentative D call TRBD1 (5 bases). Trimming removed 0 bases from V and 7 bases from J, with 14 bases in between. The germline V gene encodes CDR1 SGHKS and CDR2 YYEKEE (reference sequence). This CDR3 has 16 residues.

This clone was recorded once. The chain joins TRBV11-3 to TRBJ2-1; 8 nucleotides agree with TRBD1. The V gene end was trimmed by 3 bases and the J gene end by 4 bases; junction bases not matched to a gene: 5. This CDR3 has 15 residues. The germline CDR1 and CDR2 sequences are SGHNT and YENEEA. DNA of the CDR3: TGTGCCAGCAGCTTGGGCAGGGGGCTTTACAATGAGCAGTTCTTC. Encoded protein: CASSLGRGLYNEQFF.

The rearrangement uses TRBV7-6 and TRBJ1-5; D ambiguous. V was shortened by 5 bases and J by 1 base, with 15 bases between the two germline ends. The CDR3 is 16 residues long. CDR1 SGHVS and CDR2 FNYEAQ come from the germline V gene. DNA of the CDR3: TGTGCCAGCAGCGCAGGTCGCCGGTTAAGCAATCAGCCCCAGCATTTT. It codes for CASSAGRRLSNQPQHF.

This chain joins TRBV28 and TRBJ2-1; no reliable D call. The V gene lost 5 bases and the J gene lost 3 bases, with 8 bases spanning the gap. CDR3 size: 13 residues. Germline CDR1 reads MDHEN; CDR2 reads SYDVKM. In nucleotides, the CDR3 is TGTGCCAGCAGTCCTCGGTACTACAATGAGCAGTTCTTC. It is translated as CASSPRYYNEQFF.

CDR3 sequence: CASSPTRENTEAFF. CDR3 DNA: TGTGCCAGCAGCCCCACCCGAGAGAACACTGAAGCTTTCTTT. V gene TRBV13 combines with J gene TRBJ1-1; D uncertain. The CDR3 consists of 14 residues. The germline gives CDR1 PRHDT, CDR2 FYEKMQ (reference sequence). The V end lost 5 bases, the J end lost 1 base, and 11 bases lay between the germline ends.

This clone was found once. Relative to the germline gene, one junction end is altered; a read error may explain this. The genes are TRBV6-1 and TRBJ2-1; the D gene is possibly TRBD1 (6 bases). Germline V lookup: CDR1 MNHNS, CDR2 SASEGT. CDR3 length: 13 residues. As DNA, the CDR3 is TGTGCCAGCAGTGTGTACAGGGCCATCTATATTCTCTTC. Protein: CASSVYRAIYILF.

The chain links TRBV7-9 to TRBJ1-2; D is possibly TRBD1 (6 bases). Looked up from germline, CDR1 is SEHNR and CDR2 is FQNEAQ (reference sequence). The CDR3 covers 13 residues. V was shortened by 5 bases and J by 5 bases, with 12 bases between the two germline ends. The CDR3 nucleotides are TGTGCCAGCAGCCCGACAGGCCCGTATGGCTACACCTTC. It is translated as CASSPTGPYGYTF.

The CDR3 spells CASSVAGTYNEQFF. The CDR3 nucleotides read TGTGCCAGCAGCGTAGCAGGGACCTACAATGAGCAGTTCTTC. J is TRBJ2-1 and V is TRBV9; the D gene is possibly TRBD1 (5 bases). The V end was cut by 0 bases, the J end by 2 bases, with 6 bases between. This CDR3 spans 14 amino acids. Germline loops: CDR1 SGDLS, CDR2 YYNGEE.